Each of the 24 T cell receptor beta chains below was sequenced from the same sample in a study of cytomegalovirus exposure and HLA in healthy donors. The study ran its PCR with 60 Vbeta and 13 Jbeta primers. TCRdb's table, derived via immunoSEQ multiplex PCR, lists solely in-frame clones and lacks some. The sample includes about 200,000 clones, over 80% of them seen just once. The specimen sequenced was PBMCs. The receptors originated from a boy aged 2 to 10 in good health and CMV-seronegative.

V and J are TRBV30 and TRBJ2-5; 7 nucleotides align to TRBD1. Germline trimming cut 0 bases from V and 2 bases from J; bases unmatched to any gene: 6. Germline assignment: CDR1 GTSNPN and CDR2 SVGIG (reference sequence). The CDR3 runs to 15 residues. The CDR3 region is CAWSVQGTPQETQYF. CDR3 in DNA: TGTGCCTGGAGTGTACAGGGGACACCGCAAGAGACCCAGTACTTC.

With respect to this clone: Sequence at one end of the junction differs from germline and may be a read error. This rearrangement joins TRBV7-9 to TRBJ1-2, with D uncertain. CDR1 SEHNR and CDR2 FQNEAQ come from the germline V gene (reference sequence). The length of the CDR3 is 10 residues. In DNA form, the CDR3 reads TGTGCCAGCAGCTTAAGCTCCGGAGTCTTC. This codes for CASSLSSGVF.

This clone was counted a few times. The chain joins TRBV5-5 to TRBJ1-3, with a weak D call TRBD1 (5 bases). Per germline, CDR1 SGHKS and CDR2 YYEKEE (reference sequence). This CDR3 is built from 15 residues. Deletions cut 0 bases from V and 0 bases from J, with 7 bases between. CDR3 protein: CASSLEGASGNTIYF. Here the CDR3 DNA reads TGTGCCAGCAGCTTGGAAGGGGCCTCTGGAAACACCATATATTTT.

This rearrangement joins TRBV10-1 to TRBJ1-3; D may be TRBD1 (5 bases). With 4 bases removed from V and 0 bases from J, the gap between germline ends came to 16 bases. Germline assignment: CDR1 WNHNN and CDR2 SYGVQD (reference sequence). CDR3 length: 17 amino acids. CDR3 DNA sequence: TGCGCCAGCAGTGGGGGGGGGAAATTCCACTCTGGAAACACCATATATTTT. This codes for CASSGGGKFHSGNTIYF.

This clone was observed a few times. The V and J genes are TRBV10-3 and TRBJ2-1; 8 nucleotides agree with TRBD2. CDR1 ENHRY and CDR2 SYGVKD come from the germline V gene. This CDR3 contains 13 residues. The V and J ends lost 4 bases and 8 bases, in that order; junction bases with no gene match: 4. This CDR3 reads CAISGGLEDEQFF. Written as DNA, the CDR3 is TGTGCCATCAGTGGGGGACTAGAGGATGAGCAGTTCTTC.

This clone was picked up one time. The CDR3 is CASSPRDYEQYF. Written as DNA, the CDR3 is TGTGCCAGCAGCCCGAGGGACTACGAGCAGTACTTC. V gene TRBV11-2 combines with J gene TRBJ2-7; a possible D gene is TRBD2 (5 bases). The V and J ends lost 5 bases and 3 bases respectively, with 8 bases between them. This CDR3 is 12 amino acids long. Germline V gene data show CDR1 as SGHAT and CDR2 as FQNNGV. The variable domain in full, with the rest retrieved from reference TRBV11-2 and TRBJ2-7, is EAGVAQSPRYKIIEKRQSVAFWCNPISGHATLYWYQQILGQGPKLLIQFQNNGVVDDSQLPKDRFSAERLKGVDSTLKIQPAKLEDSAVYLCASSPRDYEQYFGPGTRLTVT.

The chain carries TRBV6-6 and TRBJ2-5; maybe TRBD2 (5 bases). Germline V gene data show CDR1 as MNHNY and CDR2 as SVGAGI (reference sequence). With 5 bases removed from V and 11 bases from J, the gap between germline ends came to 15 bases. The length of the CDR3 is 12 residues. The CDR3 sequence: CASSPLRVEQYF. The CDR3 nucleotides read TGTGCCAGCAGTCCCCTGAGGGTGGAGCAGTACTTC.

As DNA, the CDR3 is TGTGCCAGCAGCCGTAGCGGGGGAGAACACAATGAGCAGTTCTTC. This translates into CASSRSGGEHNEQFF. The chain carries TRBV7-3 and TRBJ2-1; 9 bases line up with TRBD2. This CDR3 comprises 15 residues. Germline CDR1 SGHTA, CDR2 FQGTGA. V lost 5 bases and J lost 5; bases outside the gene matches: 7.

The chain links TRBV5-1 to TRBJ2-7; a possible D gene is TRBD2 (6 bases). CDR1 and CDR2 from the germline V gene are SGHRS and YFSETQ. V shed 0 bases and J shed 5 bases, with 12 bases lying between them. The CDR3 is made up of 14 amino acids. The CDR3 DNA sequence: TGCGCCAGCAGCTTGGATATGGGAGGTCACGAGCAGTACTTC. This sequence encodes CASSLDMGGHEQYF.

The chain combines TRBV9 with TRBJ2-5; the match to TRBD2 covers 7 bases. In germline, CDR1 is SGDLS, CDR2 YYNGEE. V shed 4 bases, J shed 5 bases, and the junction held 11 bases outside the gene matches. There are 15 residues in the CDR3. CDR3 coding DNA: TGTGCCAGCAGCAGACTTGGGGGGGTCCGGGAGACCCAGTACTTC. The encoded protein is CASSRLGGVRETQYF.

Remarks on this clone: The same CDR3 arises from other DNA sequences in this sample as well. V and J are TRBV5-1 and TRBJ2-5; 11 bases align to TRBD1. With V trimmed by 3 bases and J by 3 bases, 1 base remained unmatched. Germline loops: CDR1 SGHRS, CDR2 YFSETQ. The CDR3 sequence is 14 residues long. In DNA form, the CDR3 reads TGCGCCAGCAGCTGGACAGGGGGCGAAGAGACCCAGTACTTC. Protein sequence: CASSWTGGEETQYF.

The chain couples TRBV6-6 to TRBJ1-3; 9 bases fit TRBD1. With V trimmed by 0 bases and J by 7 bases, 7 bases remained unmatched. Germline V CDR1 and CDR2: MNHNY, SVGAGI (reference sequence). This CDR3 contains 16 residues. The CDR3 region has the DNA TGTGCCAGCAGTTACTCGCTGGGACAGGGTGGGAACACCATATATTTT. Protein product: CASSYSLGQGGNTIYF.

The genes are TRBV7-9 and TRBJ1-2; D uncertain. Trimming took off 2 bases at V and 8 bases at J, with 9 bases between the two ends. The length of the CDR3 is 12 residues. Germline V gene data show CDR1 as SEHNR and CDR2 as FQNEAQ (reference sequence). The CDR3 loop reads CASSLRSVGYTF. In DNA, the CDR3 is TGTGCCAGCAGCTTAAGATCGGTCGGCTACACCTTC.

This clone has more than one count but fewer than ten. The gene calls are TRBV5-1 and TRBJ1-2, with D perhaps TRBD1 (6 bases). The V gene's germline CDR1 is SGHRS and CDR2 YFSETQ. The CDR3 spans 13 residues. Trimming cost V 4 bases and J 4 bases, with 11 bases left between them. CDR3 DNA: TGCGCCAGCAGCATGGACAGAATCTATGGCTACACCTTC. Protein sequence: CASSMDRIYGYTF.

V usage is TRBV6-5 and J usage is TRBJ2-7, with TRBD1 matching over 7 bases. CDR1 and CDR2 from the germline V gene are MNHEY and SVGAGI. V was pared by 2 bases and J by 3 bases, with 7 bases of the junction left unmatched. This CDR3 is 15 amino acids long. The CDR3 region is CASSYLGQQIYEQYF. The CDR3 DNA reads TGTGCCAGCAGTTACCTGGGACAGCAGATCTACGAGCAGTACTTC.

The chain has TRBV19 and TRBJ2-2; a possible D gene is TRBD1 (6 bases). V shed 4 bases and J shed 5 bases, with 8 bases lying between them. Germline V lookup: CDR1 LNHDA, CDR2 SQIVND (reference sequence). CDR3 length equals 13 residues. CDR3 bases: TGTGCCAGTAGTACACAGGGAACCGGGGAGCTGTTTTTT. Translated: CASSTQGTGELFF.

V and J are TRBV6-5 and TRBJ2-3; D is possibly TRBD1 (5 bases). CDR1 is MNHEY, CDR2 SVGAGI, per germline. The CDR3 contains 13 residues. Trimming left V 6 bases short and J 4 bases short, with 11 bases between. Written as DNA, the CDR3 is TGTGCCAGCAGCCAGGGTGTTTCAGATACGCAGTATTTT. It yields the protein CASSQGVSDTQYF.

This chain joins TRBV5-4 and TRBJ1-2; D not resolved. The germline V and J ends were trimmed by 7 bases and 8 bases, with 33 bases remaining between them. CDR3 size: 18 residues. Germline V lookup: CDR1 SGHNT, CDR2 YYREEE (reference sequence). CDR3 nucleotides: TGTGCCAGCCGACGGGGAGGGCCGATCCCTTATGGGCTGGGAGGCTACACCTTC. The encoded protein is CASRRGGPIPYGLGGYTF.

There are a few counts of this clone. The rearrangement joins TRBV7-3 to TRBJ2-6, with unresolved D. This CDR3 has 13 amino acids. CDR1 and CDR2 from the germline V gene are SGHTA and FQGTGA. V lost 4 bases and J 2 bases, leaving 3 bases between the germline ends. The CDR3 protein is CASSSAGANVLTF. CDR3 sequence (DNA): TGTGCCAGCAGCTCCGCTGGGGCCAACGTCCTGACTTTC.

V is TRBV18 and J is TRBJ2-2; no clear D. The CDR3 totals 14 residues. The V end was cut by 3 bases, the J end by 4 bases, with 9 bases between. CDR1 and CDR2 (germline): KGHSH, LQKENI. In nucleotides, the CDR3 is TGTGCCAGCTCACCGCCCTCGGGCACCGGGGAGCTGTTTTTT. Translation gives CASSPPSGTGELFF.

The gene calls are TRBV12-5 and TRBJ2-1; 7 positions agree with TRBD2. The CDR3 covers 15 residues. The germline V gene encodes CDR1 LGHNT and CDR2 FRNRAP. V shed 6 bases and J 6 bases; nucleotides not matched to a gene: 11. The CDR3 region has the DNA TGTGCTAGTGGACCCCTTGCAGCGGGGTTCAATGAGCAGTTCTTC. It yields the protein CASGPLAAGFNEQFF.

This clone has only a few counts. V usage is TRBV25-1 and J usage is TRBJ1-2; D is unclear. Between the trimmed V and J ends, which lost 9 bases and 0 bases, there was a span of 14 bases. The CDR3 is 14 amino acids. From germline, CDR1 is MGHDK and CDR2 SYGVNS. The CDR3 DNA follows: TGTGCCAGTCTAAGGAGGATTTCTAACTATGGCTACACCTTC. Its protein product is CASLRRISNYGYTF.

Here the CDR3 DNA reads TGTGCCAGCAGCGAATTGGGACAGGGAAATTCACCCCTCCACTTT. Translated: CASSELGQGNSPLHF. The chain has TRBV2 and TRBJ1-6; 9 bases are a match to TRBD1. The CDR3 totals 15 residues. Germline V gives CDR1 SNHLY, CDR2 FYNNEI. V shed 6 bases, J shed 7 bases, and the junction held 7 bases outside the gene matches.

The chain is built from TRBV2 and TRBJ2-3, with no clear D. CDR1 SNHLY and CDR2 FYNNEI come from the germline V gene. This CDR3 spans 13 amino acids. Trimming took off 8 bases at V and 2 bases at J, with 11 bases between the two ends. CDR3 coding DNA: TGTGCCAGCTGCCCTCAGAACACAGATACGCAGTATTTT. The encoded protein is CASCPQNTDTQYF.